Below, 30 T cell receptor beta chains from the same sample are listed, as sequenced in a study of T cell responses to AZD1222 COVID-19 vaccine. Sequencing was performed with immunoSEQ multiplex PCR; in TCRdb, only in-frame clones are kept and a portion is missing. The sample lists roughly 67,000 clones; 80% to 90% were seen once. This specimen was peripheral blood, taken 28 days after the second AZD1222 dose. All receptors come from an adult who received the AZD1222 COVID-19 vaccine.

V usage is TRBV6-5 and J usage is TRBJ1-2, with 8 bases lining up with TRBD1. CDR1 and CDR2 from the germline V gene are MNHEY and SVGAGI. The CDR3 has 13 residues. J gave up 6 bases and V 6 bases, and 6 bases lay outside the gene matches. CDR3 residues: CASRVPGGHGYTF. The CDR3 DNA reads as TGTGCCAGCAGGGTCCCAGGGGGCCATGGCTACACCTTC.

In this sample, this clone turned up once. The CDR3 nucleotides read TGTGCCAGCAGCCCGAGGGGTAGCTCTGGAAACACCATATATTTT. Translating gives CASSPRGSSGNTIYF. The V call is TRBV11-3, the J call TRBJ1-3; TRBD1 might be the D (5 bases). The CDR3 contains 15 residues. Trimming cost V 5 bases and J 0 bases, with 11 bases left between them. Germline loops: CDR1 SGHNT, CDR2 YENEEA.

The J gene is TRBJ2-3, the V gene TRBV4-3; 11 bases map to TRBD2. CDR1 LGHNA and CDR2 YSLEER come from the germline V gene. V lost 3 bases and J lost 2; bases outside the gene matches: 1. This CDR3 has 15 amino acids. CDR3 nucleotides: TGCGCCAGCAGCCAGACTAGCGGGGACACAGATACGCAGTATTTT. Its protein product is CASSQTSGDTDTQYF.

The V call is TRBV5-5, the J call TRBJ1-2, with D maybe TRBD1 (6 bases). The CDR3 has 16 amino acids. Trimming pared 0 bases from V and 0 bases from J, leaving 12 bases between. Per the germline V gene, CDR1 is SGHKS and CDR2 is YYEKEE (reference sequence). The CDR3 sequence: CASSLAGGPTNYGYTF. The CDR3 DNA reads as TGTGCCAGCAGCTTGGCGGGGGGGCCTACTAACTATGGCTACACCTTC.

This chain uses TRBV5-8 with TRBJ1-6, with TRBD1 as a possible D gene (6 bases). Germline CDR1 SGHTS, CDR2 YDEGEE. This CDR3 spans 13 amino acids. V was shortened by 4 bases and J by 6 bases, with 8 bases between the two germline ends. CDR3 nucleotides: TGTGCCAGCAGCATCAGGGGTAATTCACCCCTCCACTTT. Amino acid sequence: CASSIRGNSPLHF.

CDR3 coding DNA: TGTGCCAGCAGCCAAGAATTTCGGGACAGGCAGGACGAGCAGTACTTC. It translates to CASSQEFRDRQDEQYF. The chain carries TRBV4-2 and TRBJ2-7; 8 bases match TRBD1. Germline CDR1 is LGHNA and CDR2 is YNFKEQ. J was trimmed by 5 bases and V by 0 bases; bases with no gene match: 9. The CDR3 spans 16 residues.

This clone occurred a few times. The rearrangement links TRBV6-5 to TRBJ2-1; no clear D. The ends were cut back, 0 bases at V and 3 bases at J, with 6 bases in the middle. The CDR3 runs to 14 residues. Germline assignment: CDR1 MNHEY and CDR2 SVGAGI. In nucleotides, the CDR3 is TGTGCCAGCAGTTACTCGAAAAACTACAATGAGCAGTTCTTC. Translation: CASSYSKNYNEQFF.

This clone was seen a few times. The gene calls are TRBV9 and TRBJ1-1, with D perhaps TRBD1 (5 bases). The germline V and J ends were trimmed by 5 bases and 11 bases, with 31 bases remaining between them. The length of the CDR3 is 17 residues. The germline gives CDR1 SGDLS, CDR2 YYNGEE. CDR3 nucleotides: TGTGCCAGCAGTGGGGGTATACAAGAGGACGCAAGAGTGTCGGCTTTCTTT. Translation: CASSGGIQEDARVSAFF.

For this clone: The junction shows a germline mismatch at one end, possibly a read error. CDR3 sequence reads: CASSLGAIQQTQYF. For the CDR3, the DNA is TGTGCCAGCAGCTTGGGGGCAATCCAACAGACCCAGTACTTC. The chain uses TRBV5-6 and TRBJ2-5; D call uncertain. CDR3 length: 14 residues. Per germline, CDR1 SGHDT and CDR2 YYEEEE. The full variable domain, with the rest looked up from reference TRBV5-6 and TRBJ2-5, is DAGVTQSPTHLIKTRGQQVTLRCSPKSGHDTVSWYQQALGQGPQFIFQYYEEEERQRGNFPDRFSGHQFPNYSSELNVNALLLGDSALYLCASSLGAIQQTQYFGPGTRLLVL.

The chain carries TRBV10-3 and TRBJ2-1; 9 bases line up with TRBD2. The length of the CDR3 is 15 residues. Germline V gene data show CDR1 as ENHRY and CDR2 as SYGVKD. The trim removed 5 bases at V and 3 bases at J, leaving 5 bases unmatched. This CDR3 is CAISISGRHYNEQFF. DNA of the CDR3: TGTGCCATCAGTATCAGCGGGAGGCACTACAATGAGCAGTTCTTC.

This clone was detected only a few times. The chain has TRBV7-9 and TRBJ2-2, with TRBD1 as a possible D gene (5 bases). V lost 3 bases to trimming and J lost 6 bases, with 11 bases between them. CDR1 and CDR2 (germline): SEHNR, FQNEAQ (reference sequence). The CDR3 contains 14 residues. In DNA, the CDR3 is TGTGCCAGCAGCTTTGTCAGGGCGGCCGGGGAGCTGTTTTTT. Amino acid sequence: CASSFVRAAGELFF. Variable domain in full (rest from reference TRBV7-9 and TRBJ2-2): DTGVSQNPRHKITKRGQNVTFRCDPISEHNRLYWYRQTLGQGPEFLTYFQNEAQLEKSRLLSDRFSAERPKGSFSTLEIQRTEQGDSAMYLCASSFVRAAGELFFGEGSRLTVL.

In nucleotides, the CDR3 is TGTGCCAGCAGGCCTCCAGAAGAATTCTACGAGCAGTACTTC. Encoded protein: CASRPPEEFYEQYF. The V call is TRBV6-5, the J call TRBJ2-7; D is unresolved. CDR1 is MNHEY, CDR2 SVGAGI, per germline. This CDR3 region has 14 residues. The V end was cut by 6 bases, the J end by 3 bases, with 15 bases between.

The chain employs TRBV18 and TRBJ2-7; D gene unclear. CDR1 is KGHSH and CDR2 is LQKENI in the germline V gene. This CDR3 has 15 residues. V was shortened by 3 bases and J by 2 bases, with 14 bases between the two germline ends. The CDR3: CASSPSGRRAYEQYF. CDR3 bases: TGTGCCAGCTCACCTTCCGGTAGGCGAGCCTACGAGCAGTACTTC.

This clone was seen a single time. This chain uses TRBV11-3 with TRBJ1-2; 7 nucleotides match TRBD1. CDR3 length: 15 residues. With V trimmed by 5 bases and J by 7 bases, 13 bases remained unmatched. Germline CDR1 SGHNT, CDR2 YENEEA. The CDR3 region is CASSHGAPGGSGYTF. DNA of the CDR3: TGTGCCAGCAGCCACGGCGCCCCAGGGGGTAGTGGCTACACCTTC. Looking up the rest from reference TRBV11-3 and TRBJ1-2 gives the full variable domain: EAGVVQSPRYKIIEKKQPVAFWCNPISGHNTLYWYLQNLGQGPELLIRYENEEAVDDSQLPKDRFSAERLKGVDSTLKIQPAELGDSAVYLCASSHGAPGGSGYTFGSGTRLTVV.

CDR3 region: CAWSPLSYSSRGTNYGYTF. The CDR3 region has the DNA TGTGCCTGGAGCCCCCTTTCATATTCGTCCCGGGGGACGAACTATGGCTACACCTTC. The V call is TRBV30, the J call TRBJ1-2, with D possibly matching TRBD1 (5 bases). Germline CDR1 and CDR2: GTSNPN and SVGIG (reference sequence). This CDR3 contains 19 residues. V dropped 3 bases and J dropped 2 bases, with 28 bases sitting between them. The variable domain in full, with the rest retrieved from reference TRBV30 and TRBJ1-2, is SQTIHQWPATLVQPVGSPLSLECTVEGTSNPNLYWYRQAAGRGLQLLFYSVGIGQISSEVPQNLSASRPQDRQFILSSKKLLLSDSGFYLCAWSPLSYSSRGTNYGYTFGSGTRLTVV.

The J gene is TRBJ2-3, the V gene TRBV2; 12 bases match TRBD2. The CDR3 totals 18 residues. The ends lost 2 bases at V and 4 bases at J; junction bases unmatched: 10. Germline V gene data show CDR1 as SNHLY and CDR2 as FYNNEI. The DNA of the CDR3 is TGTGCCAGCAGTGAAAGGTTTTCTAGCGGGAGGGCCGCAGATACGCAGTATTTT. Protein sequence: CASSERFSSGRAADTQYF.

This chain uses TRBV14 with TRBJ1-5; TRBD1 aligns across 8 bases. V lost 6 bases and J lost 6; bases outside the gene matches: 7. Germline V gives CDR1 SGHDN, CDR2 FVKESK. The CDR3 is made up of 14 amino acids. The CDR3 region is CASSLSGGGQPQHF. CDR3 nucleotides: TGTGCCAGCAGTCTTTCAGGGGGCGGTCAGCCCCAGCATTTT.

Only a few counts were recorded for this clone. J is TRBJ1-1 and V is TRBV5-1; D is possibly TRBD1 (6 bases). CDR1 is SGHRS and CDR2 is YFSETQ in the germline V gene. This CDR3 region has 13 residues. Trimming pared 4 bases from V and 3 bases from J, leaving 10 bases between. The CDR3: CASSPRTDTEAFF. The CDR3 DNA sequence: TGCGCCAGCAGCCCCCGGACAGACACTGAAGCTTTCTTT.

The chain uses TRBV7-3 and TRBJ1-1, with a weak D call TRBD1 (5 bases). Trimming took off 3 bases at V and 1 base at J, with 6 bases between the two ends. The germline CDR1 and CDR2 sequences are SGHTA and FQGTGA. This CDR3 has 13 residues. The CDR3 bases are TGTGCCAGCAGCTTGGGGCAGAACACTGAAGCTTTCTTT. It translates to CASSLGQNTEAFF.

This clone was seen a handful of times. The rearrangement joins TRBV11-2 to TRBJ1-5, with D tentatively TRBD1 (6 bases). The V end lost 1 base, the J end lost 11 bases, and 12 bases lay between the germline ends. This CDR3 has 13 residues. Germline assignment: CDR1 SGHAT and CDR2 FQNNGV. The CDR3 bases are TGTGCCAGCAGCTTAGGGGGGGAGGGGGCCCAGCATTTT. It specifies CASSLGGEGAQHF.

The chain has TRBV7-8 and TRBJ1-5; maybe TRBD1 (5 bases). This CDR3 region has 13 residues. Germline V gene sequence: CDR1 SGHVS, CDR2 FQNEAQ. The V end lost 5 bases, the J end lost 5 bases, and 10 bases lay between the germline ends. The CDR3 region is CASSRGGYQPQHF. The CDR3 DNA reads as TGTGCCAGCAGCCGGGGGGGATATCAGCCCCAGCATTTT.

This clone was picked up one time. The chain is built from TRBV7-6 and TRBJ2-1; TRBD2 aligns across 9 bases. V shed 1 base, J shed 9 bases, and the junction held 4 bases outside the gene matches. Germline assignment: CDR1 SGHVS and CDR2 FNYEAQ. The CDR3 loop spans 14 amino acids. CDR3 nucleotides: TGTGCCAGCAGCTTAGGGGGACTAGCTGTTGAGCAGTTCTTC. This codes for CASSLGGLAVEQFF. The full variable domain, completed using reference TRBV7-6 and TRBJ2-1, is GAGVSQSPRYKVTKRGQDVALRCDPISGHVSLYWYRQALGQGPEFLTYFNYEAQQDKSGLPNDRFSAERPEGSISTLTIQRTEQRDSAMYRCASSLGGLAVEQFFGPGTRLTVL.

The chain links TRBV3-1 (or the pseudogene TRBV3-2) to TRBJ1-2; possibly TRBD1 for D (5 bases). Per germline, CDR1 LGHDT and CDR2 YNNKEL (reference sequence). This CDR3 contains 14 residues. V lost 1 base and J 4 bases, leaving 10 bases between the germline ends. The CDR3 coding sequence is TGTGCCAGCAGCCAAGGGGGCGTGAGCTATGGCTACACCTTC. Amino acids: CASSQGGVSYGYTF.

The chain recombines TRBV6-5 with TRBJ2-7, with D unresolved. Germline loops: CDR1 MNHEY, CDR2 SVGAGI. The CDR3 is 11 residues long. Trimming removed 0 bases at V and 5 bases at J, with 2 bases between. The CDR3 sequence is CASSYSNEQYF. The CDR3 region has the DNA TGTGCCAGCAGTTACTCGAACGAGCAGTACTTC.

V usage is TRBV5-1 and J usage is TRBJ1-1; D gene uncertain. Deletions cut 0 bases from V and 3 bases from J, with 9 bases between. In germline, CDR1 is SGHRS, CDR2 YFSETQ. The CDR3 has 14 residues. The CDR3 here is CASSLGQEHTEAFF. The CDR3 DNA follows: TGCGCCAGCAGCTTGGGTCAAGAGCACACTGAAGCTTTCTTT. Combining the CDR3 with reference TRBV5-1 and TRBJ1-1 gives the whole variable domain KAGVTQTPRYLIKTRGQQVTLSCSPISGHRSVSWYQQTPGQGLQFLFEYFSETQRNKGNFPGRFSGRQFSNSRSEMNVSTLELGDSALYLCASSLGQEHTEAFFGQGTRLTVV.

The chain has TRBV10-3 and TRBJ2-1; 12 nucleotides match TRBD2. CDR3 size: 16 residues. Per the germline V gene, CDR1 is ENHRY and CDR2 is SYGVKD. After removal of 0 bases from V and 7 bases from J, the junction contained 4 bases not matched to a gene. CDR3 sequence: CAISESGTSGLNEQFF. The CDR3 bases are TGTGCCATCAGTGAGTCGGGGACTAGCGGGTTGAATGAGCAGTTCTTC.

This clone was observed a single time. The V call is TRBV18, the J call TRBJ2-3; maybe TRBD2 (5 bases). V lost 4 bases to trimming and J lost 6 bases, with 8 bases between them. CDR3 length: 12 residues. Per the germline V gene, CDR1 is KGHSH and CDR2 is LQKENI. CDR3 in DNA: TGTGCCAGCTCACTCCCTAGCGATACGCAGTATTTT. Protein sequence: CASSLPSDTQYF. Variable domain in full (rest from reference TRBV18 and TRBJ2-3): NAGVMQNPRHLVRRRGQEARLRCSPMKGHSHVYWYRQLPEEGLKFMVYLQKENIIDESGMPKERFSAEFPKEGPSILRIQQVVRGDSAAYFCASSLPSDTQYFGPGTRLTVL.

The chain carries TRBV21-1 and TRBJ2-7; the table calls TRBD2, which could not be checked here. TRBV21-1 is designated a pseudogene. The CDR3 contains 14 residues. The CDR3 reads CASRTLQRPYEQYF. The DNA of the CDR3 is TGTGCCAGCAGAACACTCCAGCGACCGTACGAGCAGTACTTC.

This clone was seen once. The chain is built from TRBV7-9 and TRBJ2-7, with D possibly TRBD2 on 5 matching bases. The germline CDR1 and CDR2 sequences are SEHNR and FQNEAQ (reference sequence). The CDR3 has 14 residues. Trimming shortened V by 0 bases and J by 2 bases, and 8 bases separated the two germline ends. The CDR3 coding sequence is TGTGCCAGCAGCTTAGCGGGAGCGGCCTACGAGCAGTACTTC. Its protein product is CASSLAGAAYEQYF.

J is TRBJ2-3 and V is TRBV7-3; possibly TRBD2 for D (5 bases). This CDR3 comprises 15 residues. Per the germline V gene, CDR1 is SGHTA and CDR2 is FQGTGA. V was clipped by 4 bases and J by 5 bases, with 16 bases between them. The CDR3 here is CASSSAEVLRDTQYF. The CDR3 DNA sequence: TGTGCCAGCAGCTCAGCGGAGGTTCTGAGAGATACGCAGTATTTT. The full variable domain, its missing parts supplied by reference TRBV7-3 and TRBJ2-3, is GAGVSQTPSNKVTEKGKYVELRCDPISGHTALYWYRQSLGQGPEFLIYFQGTGAADDSGLPNDRFFAVRPEGSVSTLKIQRTERGDSAVYLCASSSAEVLRDTQYFGPGTRLTVL.